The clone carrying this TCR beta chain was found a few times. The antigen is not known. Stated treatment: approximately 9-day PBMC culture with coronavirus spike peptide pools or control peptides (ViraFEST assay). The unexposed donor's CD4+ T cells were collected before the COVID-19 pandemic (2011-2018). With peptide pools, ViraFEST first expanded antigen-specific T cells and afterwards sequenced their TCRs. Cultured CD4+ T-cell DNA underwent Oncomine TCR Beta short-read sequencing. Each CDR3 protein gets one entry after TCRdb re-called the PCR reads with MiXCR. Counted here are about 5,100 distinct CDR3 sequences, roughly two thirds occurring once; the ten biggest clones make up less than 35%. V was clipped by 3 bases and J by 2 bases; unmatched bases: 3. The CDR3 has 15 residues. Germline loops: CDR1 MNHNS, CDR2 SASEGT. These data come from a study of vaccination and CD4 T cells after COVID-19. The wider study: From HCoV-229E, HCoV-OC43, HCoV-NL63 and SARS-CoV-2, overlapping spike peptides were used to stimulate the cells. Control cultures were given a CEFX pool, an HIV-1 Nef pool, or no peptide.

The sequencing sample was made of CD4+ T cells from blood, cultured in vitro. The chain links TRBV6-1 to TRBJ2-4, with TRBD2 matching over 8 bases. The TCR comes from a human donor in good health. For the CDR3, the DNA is TGTGCCAGCAGTGAGGCGGGGGGCACCAAAAACATTCAGTACTTC. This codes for CASSEAGGTKNIQYF.